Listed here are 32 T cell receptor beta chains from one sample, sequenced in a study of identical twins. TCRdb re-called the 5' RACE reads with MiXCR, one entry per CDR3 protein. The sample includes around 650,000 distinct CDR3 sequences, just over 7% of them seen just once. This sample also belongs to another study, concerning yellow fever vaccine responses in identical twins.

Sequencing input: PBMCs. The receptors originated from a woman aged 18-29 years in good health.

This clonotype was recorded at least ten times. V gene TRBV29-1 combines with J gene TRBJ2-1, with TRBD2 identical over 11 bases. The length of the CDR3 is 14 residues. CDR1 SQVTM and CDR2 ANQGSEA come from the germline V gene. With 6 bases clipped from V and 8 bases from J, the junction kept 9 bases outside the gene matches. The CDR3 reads CSVSTSGRKDEQFF. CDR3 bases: TGCAGCGTGAGCACTAGCGGGAGAAAAGATGAGCAGTTCTTC.

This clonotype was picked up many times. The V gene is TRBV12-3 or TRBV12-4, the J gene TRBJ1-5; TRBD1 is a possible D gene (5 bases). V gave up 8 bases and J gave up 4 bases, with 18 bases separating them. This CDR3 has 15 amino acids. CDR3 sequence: CASQSQRDGNQPQHF. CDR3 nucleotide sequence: TGTGCCAGCCAATCTCAGAGGGACGGGAATCAGCCCCAGCATTTT.

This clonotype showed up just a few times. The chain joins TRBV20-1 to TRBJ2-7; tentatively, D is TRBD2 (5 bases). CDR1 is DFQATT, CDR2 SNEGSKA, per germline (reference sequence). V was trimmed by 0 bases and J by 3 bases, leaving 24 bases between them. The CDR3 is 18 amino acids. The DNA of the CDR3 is TGCAGTGCTAGAGATCAATCAGCCTTTGGCGGGTGGGGCTACGAGCAGTACTTC. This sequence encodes CSARDQSAFGGWGYEQYF.

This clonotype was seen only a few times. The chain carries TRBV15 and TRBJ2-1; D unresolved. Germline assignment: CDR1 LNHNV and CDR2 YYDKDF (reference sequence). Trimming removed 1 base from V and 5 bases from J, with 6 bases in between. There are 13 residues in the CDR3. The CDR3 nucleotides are TGTGCCACCAGCAGAGTCGACAACAATGAGCAGTTCTTC. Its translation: CATSRVDNNEQFF. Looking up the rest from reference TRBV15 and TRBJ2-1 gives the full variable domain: DAMVIQNPRYQVTQFGKPVTLSCSQTLNHNVMYWYQQKSSQAPKLLFHYYDKDFNNEADTPDNFQSRRPNTSFCFLDIRSPGLGDTAMYLCATSRVDNNEQFFGPGTRLTVL.

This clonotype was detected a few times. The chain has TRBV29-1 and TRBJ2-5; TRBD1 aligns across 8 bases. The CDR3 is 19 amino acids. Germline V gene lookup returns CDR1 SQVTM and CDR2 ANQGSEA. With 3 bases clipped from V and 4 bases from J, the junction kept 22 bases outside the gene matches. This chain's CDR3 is CSVDLRGRKPLATGETQYF. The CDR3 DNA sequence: TGCAGCGTTGACCTCAGGGGGCGAAAACCGCTGGCTACAGGAGAGACCCAGTACTTC.

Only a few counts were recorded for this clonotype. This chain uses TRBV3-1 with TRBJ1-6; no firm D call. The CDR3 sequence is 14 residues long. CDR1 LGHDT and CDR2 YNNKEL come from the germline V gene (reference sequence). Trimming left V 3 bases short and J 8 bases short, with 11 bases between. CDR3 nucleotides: TGTGCCAGCAGCCACAGGCAGACGGATTCACCCCTCCACTTT. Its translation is CASSHRQTDSPLHF.

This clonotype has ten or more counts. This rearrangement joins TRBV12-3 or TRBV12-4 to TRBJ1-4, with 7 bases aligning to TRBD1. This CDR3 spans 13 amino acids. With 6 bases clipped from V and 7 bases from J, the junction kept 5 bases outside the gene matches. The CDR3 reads CASRARGREKLFF. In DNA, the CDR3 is TGTGCCAGCAGAGCTAGGGGGCGTGAAAAACTGTTTTTT.

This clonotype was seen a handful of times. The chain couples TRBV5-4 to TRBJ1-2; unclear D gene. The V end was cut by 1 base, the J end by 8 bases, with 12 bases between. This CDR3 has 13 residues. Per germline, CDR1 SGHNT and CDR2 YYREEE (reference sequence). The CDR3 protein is CASSLKGPGGYTF. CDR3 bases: TGTGCCAGCAGCTTGAAAGGGCCGGGAGGCTACACCTTC.

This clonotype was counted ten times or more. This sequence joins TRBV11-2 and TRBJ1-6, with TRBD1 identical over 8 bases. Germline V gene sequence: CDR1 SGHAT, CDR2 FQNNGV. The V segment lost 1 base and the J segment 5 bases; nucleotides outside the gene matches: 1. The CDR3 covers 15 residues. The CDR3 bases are TGTGCCAGCAGCTTAGCGGGACAGGATAATTCACCCCTCCACTTT. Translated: CASSLAGQDNSPLHF.

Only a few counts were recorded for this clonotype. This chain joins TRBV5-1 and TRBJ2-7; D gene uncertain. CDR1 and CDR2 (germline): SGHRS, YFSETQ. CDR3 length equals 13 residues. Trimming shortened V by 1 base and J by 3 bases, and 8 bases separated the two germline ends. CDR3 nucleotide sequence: TGCGCCAGCAGCTTGAAGCCGGACTACGAGCAGTACGTC. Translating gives CASSLKPDYEQYV.

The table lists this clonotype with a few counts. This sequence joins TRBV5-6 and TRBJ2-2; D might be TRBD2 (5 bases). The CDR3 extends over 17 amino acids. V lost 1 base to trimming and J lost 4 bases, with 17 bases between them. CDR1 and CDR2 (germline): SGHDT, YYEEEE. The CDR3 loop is CASSLRGLLTSTGELFF. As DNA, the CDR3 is TGTGCCAGCAGCTTGCGAGGGTTACTGACTTCCACCGGGGAGCTGTTTTTT.

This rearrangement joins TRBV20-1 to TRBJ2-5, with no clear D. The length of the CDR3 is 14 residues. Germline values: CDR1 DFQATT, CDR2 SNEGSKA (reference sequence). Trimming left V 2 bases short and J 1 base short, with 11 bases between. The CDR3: CSARTGLSQETQYF. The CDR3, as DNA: TGCAGTGCTAGAACGGGCCTTAGCCAAGAGACCCAGTACTTC.

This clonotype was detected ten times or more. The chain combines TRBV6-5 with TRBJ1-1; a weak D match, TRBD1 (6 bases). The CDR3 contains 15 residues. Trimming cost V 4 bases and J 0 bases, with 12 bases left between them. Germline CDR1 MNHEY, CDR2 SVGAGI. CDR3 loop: CASSSVRGMNTEAFF. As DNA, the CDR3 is TGTGCCAGCAGTTCGGTCAGGGGCATGAACACTGAAGCTTTCTTT.

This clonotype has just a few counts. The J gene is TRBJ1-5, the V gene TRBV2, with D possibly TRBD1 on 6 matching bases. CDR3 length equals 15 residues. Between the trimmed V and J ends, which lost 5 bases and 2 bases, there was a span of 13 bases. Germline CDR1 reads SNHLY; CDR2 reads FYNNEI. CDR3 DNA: TGTGCCAGCAGTCGCCCAGGGGCAGGCAATCAGCCCCAGCATTTT. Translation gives CASSRPGAGNQPQHF.

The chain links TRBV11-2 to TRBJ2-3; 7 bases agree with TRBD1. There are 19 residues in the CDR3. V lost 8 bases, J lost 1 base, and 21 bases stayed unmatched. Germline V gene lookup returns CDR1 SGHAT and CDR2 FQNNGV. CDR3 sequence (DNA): TGTGCCAGCTCTATGGGGACAGCCATCTCTGGGGGCCGCACAGATACGCAGTATTTT. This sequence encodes CASSMGTAISGGRTDTQYF.

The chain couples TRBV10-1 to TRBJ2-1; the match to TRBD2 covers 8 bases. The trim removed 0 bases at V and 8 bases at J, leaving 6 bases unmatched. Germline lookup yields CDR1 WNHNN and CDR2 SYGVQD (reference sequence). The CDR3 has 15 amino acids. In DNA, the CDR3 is TGCGCCAGCAGTGAGTCTCGGGGGGGCGGGGATGAGCAGTTCTTC. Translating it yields CASSESRGGGDEQFF.

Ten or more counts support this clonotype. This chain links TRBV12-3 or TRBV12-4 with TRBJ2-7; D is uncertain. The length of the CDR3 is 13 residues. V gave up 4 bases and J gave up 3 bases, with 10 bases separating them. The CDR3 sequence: CASSSDPDYEQYV. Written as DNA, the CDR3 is TGTGCCAGCAGTTCCGACCCAGACTACGAGCAGTACGTC.

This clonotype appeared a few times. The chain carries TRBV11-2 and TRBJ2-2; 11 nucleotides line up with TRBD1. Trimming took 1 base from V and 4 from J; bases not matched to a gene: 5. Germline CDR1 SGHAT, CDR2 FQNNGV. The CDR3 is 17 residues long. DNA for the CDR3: TGTGCCAGCAGCTTAGGGACAGGGGGCAGGAGCACCGGGGAGCTGTTTTTT. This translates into CASSLGTGGRSTGELFF.

The CDR3 region has the DNA TGTGCCAGCAACCCGACAGGGCTTAACGAGCAGTACGTC. Protein: CASNPTGLNEQYV. The chain couples TRBV28 to TRBJ2-7, with TRBD1 matching over 7 bases. J gave up 5 bases and V 7 bases, and 8 bases lay outside the gene matches. Germline V gene lookup returns CDR1 MDHEN and CDR2 SYDVKM. CDR3 length: 13 residues.

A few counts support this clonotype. This chain's CDR3 is CASSLPRASSYNEQFF. The CDR3 DNA reads as TGCGCCAGCAGCTTGCCCCGGGCGAGCTCCTACAATGAGCAGTTCTTC. The chain carries TRBV5-1 and TRBJ2-1; D is unclear. V was clipped by 1 base and J by 0 bases, with 11 bases between them. The CDR3 is 16 amino acids. Looked up from germline, CDR1 is SGHRS and CDR2 is YFSETQ.

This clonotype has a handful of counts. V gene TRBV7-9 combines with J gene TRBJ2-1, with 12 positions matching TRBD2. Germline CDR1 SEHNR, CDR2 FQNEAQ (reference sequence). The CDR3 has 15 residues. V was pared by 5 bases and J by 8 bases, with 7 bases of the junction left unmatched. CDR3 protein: CASSPRTSGIHEQFF. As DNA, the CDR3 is TGTGCCAGCAGCCCAAGGACTAGCGGGATCCATGAGCAGTTCTTC.

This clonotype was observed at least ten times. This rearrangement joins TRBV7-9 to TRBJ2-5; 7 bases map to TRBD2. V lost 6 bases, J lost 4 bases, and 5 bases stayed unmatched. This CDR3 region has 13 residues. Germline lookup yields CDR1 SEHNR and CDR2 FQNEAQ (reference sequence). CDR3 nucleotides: TGTGCCAGCAGTAAACCGGGAGGAGAGACCCAGTACTTC. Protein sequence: CASSKPGGETQYF.

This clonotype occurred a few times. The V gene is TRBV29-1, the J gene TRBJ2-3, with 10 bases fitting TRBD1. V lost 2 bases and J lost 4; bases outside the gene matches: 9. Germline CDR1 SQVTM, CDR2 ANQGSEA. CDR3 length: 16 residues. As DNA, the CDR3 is TGCAGCGTTGAATCCACGGGACAGGGGAGGCCAGATACGCAGTATTTT. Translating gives CSVESTGQGRPDTQYF.

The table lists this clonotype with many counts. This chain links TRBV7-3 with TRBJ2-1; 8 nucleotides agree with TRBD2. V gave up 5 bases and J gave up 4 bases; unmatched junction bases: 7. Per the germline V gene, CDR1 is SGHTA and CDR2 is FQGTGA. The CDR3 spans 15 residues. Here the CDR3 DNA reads TGTGCCAGCAGCCCCACTAGCGGCGAATACAATGAGCAGTTCTTC. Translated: CASSPTSGEYNEQFF.

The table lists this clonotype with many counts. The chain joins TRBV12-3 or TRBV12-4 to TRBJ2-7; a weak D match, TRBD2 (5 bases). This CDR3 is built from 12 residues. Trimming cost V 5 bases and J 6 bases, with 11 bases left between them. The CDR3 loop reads CASSPTRGEQYF. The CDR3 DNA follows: TGTGCCAGCAGTCCAACCCGGGGCGAGCAGTACTTC.

CDR3 region: CASSMDNPAGELFF. The CDR3 nucleotides read TGTGCCAGCAGTATGGACAACCCCGCCGGGGAGCTGTTTTTT. The chain couples TRBV6-2 or TRBV6-3 to TRBJ2-2, with D possibly TRBD1 on 5 matching bases. CDR3 length equals 14 residues. The V and J ends lost 5 bases and 6 bases respectively, with 13 bases between them. Germline V gene data show CDR1 as MNHEY and CDR2 as SVGEGT.

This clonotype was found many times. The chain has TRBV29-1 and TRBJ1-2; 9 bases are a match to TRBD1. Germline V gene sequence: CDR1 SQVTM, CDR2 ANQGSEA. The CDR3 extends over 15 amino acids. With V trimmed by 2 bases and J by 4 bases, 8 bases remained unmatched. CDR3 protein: CSVEPGQGWSYGYTF. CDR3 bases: TGCAGCGTTGAACCGGGACAGGGCTGGAGCTATGGCTACACCTTC.

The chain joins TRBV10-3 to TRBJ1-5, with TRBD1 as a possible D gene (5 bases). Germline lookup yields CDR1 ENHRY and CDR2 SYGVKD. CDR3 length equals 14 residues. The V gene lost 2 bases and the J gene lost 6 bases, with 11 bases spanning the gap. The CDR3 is CAISEATDLQPQHF. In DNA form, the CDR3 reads TGTGCCATCAGTGAGGCGACAGACCTTCAGCCCCAGCATTTT.

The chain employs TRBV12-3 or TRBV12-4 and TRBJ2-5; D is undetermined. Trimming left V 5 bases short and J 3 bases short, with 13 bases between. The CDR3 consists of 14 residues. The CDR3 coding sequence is TGTGCCAGCAGTGGTAGACCCGTGGAAGAGACCCAGTACTTC. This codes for CASSGRPVEETQYF.

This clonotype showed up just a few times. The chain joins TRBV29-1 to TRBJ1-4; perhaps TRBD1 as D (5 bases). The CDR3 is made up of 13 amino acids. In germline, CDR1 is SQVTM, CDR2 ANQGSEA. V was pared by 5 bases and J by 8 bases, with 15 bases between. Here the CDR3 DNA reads TGCAGCGTTTACTCTCAGGGTTACGAAAAACTGTTTTTT. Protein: CSVYSQGYEKLFF.

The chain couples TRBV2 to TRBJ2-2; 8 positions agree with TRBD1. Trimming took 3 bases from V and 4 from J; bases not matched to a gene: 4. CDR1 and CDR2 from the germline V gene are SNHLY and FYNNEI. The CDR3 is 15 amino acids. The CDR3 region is CASSDQGAITGELFF. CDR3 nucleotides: TGTGCCAGCAGTGACCAGGGGGCGATCACCGGGGAGCTGTTTTTT.

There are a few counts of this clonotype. The CDR3 coding sequence is TGTGCCAGCAGCTTAGATCGGGGCACGTACACCATATATTTT. This codes for CASSLDRGTYTIYF. The gene calls are TRBV11-2 and TRBJ1-3, with D perhaps TRBD1 (5 bases). Germline lookup yields CDR1 SGHAT and CDR2 FQNNGV. The V and J ends lost 0 bases and 8 bases respectively, with 11 bases between them. The CDR3 has 14 amino acids.